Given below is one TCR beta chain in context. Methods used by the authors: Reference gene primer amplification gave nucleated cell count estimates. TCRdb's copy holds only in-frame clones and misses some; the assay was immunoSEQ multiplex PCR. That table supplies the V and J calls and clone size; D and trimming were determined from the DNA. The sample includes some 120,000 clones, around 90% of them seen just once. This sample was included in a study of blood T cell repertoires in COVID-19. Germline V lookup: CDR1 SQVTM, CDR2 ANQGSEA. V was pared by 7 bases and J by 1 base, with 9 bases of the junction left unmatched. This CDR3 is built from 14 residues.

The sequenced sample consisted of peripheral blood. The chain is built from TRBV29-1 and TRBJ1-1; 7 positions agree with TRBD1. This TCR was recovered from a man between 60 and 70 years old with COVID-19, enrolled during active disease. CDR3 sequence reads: CSEKAGTANTEAFF. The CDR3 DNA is TGCAGCGAGAAAGCCGGGACAGCGAACACTGAAGCTTTCTTT.